This is a list of T cell receptor beta chains from one sample in a study of T cell responses to AZD1222 COVID-19 vaccine. Assay used: immunoSEQ multiplex PCR; TCRdb lists only in-frame clones, some missing. The data contain around 150,000 clones, around 95% of them singletons. This material consisted of peripheral blood, taken on day 0 of AZD1222 vaccination. All receptors come from an adult in good health. The CDR3 runs from the conserved cysteine through the conserved F or W. A D gene is named only where the DNA matches it firmly. The size field is filled for only some rows; it gives once, few, many or a size class.

J gene	V gene	clone size	D gene	CDR3 protein	CDR3 DNA
TRBJ1-1	TRBV4-2	-	-	CASSHSDRRMNTEAFF	TGTGCCAGCAGCCACAGTGACAGGCGCATGAACACTGAAGCTTTCTTT
TRBJ2-7	TRBV5-6	once	TRBD2	CASSGGLASREQYF	TGTGCCAGCAGCGGAGGACTAGCTTCTCGCGAGCAGTACTTC
TRBJ2-1	TRBV29-1	-	-	CSVRDGGGNEQFF	TGCAGCGTACGGGATGGTGGGGGGAATGAGCAGTTCTTC
TRBJ1-2	TRBV19	-	-	CASSMDGRFGYTF	TGTGCCAGTAGTATGGACGGAAGATTTGGCTACACCTTC
TRBJ2-3	TRBV11-1	-	-	CATSAGYTDTQYF	TGTGCCACCTCCGCGGGATACACAGATACGCAGTATTTT
TRBJ2-2	TRBV28	-	-	CASSLSGELFF	TGTGCCAGCAGTTTATCCGGGGAGCTGTTTTTT
TRBJ2-5	TRBV3-1/TRBV3-2	-	-	CASSVQRGQETQYF	TGTGCCAGCAGCGTACAGAGAGGGCAAGAGACCCAGTACTTC
TRBJ1-1	TRBV12-3/TRBV12-4	-	TRBD1	CASSYRGNTEAFF	TGTGCCAGCAGTTACAGGGGGAACACTGAAGCTTTCTTT
TRBJ2-7	TRBV19	-	-	CASSIDPFRRYESSYEQYF	TGTGCCAGTAGTATAGATCCTTTTAGGCGGTATGAGAGCTCCTACGAGCAGTACTTC
TRBJ2-5	TRBV4-1	-	-	CASSVATSPQETQYF	TGCGCCAGCAGTGTGGCAACCTCCCCTCAAGAGACCCAGTACTTC
TRBJ2-3	TRBV2	-	-	CASHELGRGHTDTQYF	TGTGCCAGCCACGAACTGGGGCGGGGGCACACAGATACGCAGTATTTT
TRBJ2-2	TRBV3-1/TRBV3-2	-	TRBD2	CASSRTSGTGELFF	TGTGCCAGCAGCCGAACTAGCGGGACCGGGGAGCTGTTTTTT
TRBJ2-4	TRBV28	-	-	CASSLRNQGTAKNIQYF	TGTGCCAGCAGTTTGAGGAACCAGGGTACGGCCAAAAACATTCAGTACTTC
TRBJ1-1	TRBV6-5	-	-	CASSPRTLLENFF	TGTGCCAGCAGTCCCCGGACCCTTCTAGAGAATTTCTTT
TRBJ2-7	TRBV28	-	-	CASREWDEQYF	TGTGCCAGCAGGGAATGGGACGAGCAGTACTTC
TRBJ2-1	TRBV9	-	-	CASSVWEGDYNEQFF	TGTGCCAGCAGCGTATGGGAGGGGGACTACAATGAGCAGTTCTTC
TRBJ2-7	TRBV27	-	-	CASSLGQDYEQYF	TGTGCCAGCAGTTTAGGGCAGGACTACGAGCAGTACTTC
TRBJ2-3	TRBV5-1	-	-	CASSLGVTGTDTQYF	TGCGCCAGCAGCTTGGGGGTTACCGGCACAGATACGCAGTATTTT
TRBJ2-7	TRBV3-1/TRBV3-2	-	-	CASSQESNEQYF	TGTGCCAGCAGCCAAGAGAGCAACGAGCAGTACTTC
TRBJ1-1	TRBV3-1/TRBV3-2	-	-	CASSIPGTEAFF	TGTGCCAGCAGTATCCCTGGTACTGAAGCTTTCTTT
TRBJ1-5	TRBV12-5	-	-	CASGEDQPQHF	TGTGCTAGTGGGGAAGATCAGCCCCAGCATTTT
TRBJ1-5	TRBV12-3/TRBV12-4	-	-	CASSLLAGQPQHF	TGTGCCAGCAGTTTGCTAGCCGGTCAGCCCCAGCATTTT
TRBJ2-5	TRBV7-9	-	-	CASSLAAGETQYF	TGTGCCAGCAGCTTAGCGGCTGGGGAGACCCAGTACTTC
TRBJ1-5	TRBV19	-	-	CASSIDRRGNQPQHF	TGTGCCAGTAGTATAGATCGGCGAGGGAATCAGCCCCAGCATTTT
TRBJ2-1	TRBV30	-	-	CAWSVHLNEQFF	TGTGCCTGGAGTGTACACCTCAATGAGCAGTTCTTC
TRBJ1-2	TRBV9	-	-	CASSVGGDYGYTF	TGTGCCAGCAGCGTAGGAGGGGACTATGGCTACACCTTC
TRBJ2-3	TRBV28	-	-	CASTASGTDTQYF	TGTGCCAGCACGGCTAGCGGCACAGATACGCAGTATTTT